These T cell receptor beta chains were read from a single sample in a study of T cell responses to AZD1222 COVID-19 vaccine. The protocol was immunoSEQ multiplex PCR, while the TCRdb copy is restricted to in-frame clones and leaves out a portion. Among about 67,000 clones, 84% were seen once, and the ten largest hold 21%. The material sequenced was peripheral blood, taken on day 0 of AZD1222 vaccination. The receptors shown here come from an adult in good health. The conserved cysteine and the conserved F or W are not part of the CDR3 here. A D gene is named only where the DNA matches it firmly.

>TRBV5-1|TRBJ1-1|14|TRBD1
ASSLVAAGGITEAF
>TRBV9|TRBJ1-1|11|.
ASSPSIREAAF
>TRBV25-1|TRBJ1-2|14|.
ASSDLGTGPNYGYT
>TRBV19|TRBJ2-7|11|TRBD1
ASSARQGGEQY
>TRBV27|TRBJ2-5|11|TRBD1
ASSPGTGRAQY
>TRBV10-3|TRBJ1-5|10|.
AISDELQPQH
>TRBV6-1|TRBJ1-4|14|TRBD1
ASSDQTGTGKEKLF
>TRBV5-1|TRBJ1-3|12|.
ASSRQASGNTIY
>TRBV28|TRBJ1-4|12|TRBD1
ASSRGQGREKLF
>TRBV5-1|TRBJ1-6|13|TRBD1
ASSYDRANNSPLH
>TRBV3-1/TRBV3-2|TRBJ1-6|13|.
ASRPRGGRNSPLH
>TRBV7-8|TRBJ1-1|14|.
ASSLNTERMNTEAF
>TRBV28|TRBJ1-1|11|.
ASRGGVYTEAF
>TRBV2|TRBJ1-1|14|TRBD1
ASRPGTGERNTEAF
>TRBV7-9|TRBJ1-2|12|.
ASSLVRANYGYT
>TRBV5-4|TRBJ2-5|12|.
ASSLEGTRKTQY
>TRBV3-1/TRBV3-2|TRBJ2-6|13|.
ASTSTNSGANVLT
>TRBV21-1|TRBJ1-2|11|.
ARSLYPNYGYT
>TRBV24-1|TRBJ1-6|13|TRBD1
ATSDSGQGNSPLH
>TRBV7-2|TRBJ2-7|11|.
ASSLITVYEQY
>TRBV2|TRBJ2-3|15|.
ARHLPLSPLGTDTQY
>TRBV3-1/TRBV3-2|TRBJ2-1|16|TRBD2
ASSQAGPAGGSYNEQF
>TRBV20-1|TRBJ1-3|13|.
SASGDMSSGNTIY